Listed below are T cell receptor beta chains from one sample, sequenced in a study of blood T cell repertoires in COVID-19. Repertoires were generated with immunoSEQ multiplex PCR, while TCRdb's copy carries only in-frame clones and drops some. The sample has about 180,000 clones, 85% seen once; the top ten hold more than 5%. The sequencing input was peripheral blood. The receptors stem from a woman aged 45-59 years with COVID-19, enrolled during active disease. Both conserved end residues are part of each CDR3. The D gene is left open where the match is weak. Clone sizes are given selectively: once, few, many, or a class where the clone is expanded.

J: TRBJ1-1
V: TRBV11-2
D: .
size: once
DNA: TGTGCCAGCAGCTCTAGACCGGACACCATGAACACTGAAGCTTTCTTT
CDR3: CASSSRPDTMNTEAFF

J: TRBJ2-3
V: TRBV7-3
D: .
size: .
DNA: TGTGCCAGCAGCTTATGGGGCGGGGCGGCAGATACGCAGTATTTT
CDR3: CASSLWGGAADTQYF

J: TRBJ2-3
V: TRBV24-1
D: TRBD2
size: once
DNA: TGTGCCACCAGTGATTCCGGGACTAGCGGGGGCACAGATACGCAGTATTTT
CDR3: CATSDSGTSGGTDTQYF

J: TRBJ2-7
V: TRBV7-9
D: TRBD1
size: .
DNA: TGTGCCAGCAGCCTCCAGGGGGCAAGGGGCTACGAGCAGTACTTC
CDR3: CASSLQGARGYEQYF

J: TRBJ1-5
V: TRBV19
D: .
size: .
DNA: TGTGCCAGTAGTATACCAGGGAAGGGCAATCAGCCCCAGCATTTT
CDR3: CASSIPGKGNQPQHF

J: TRBJ1-6
V: TRBV27
D: TRBD1
size: few
DNA: TGTGCCAGCAGTTTTGGACAGGGGAATAATTCACCCCTCCACTTT
CDR3: CASSFGQGNNSPLHF

J: TRBJ1-2
V: TRBV11-2
D: TRBD1
size: .
DNA: TGTGCCAGCAGATCAACCAGGGGGCCGCACTATGGCTACACCTTC
CDR3: CASRSTRGPHYGYTF

J: TRBJ2-7
V: TRBV11-2
D: TRBD1
size: few
DNA: TGTGCCAGCAGCTTTACCGGGACAGGGGGCCCCGAGCAGTACTTC
CDR3: CASSFTGTGGPEQYF

J: TRBJ2-2
V: TRBV24-1
D: TRBD2
size: .
DNA: TGTGCCACCAGTGAGGGGGGGAGAAACGGGGAGCTGTTTTTT
CDR3: CATSEGGRNGELFF

J: TRBJ1-1
V: TRBV29-1
D: TRBD1
size: .
DNA: TGCAGCGCGCCGGACAGGAGCCGTCTGGACACTGAAGCTTTCTTT
CDR3: CSAPDRSRLDTEAFF

J: TRBJ1-5
V: TRBV3-1/TRBV3-2
D: .
size: .
DNA: TGTGCCAGCAGCCCGCACCAAGGCGGGGGCCGCCGGCAGCCCCAGCATTTT
CDR3: CASSPHQGGGRRQPQHF

J: TRBJ2-5
V: TRBV7-2
D: .
size: .
DNA: TGTGCCAGCAGCGTACAGGGTCAAGAGACCCAGTACTTC
CDR3: CASSVQGQETQYF

J: TRBJ2-1
V: TRBV7-3
D: .
size: once
DNA: TGTGCCAGCAGCTCTAGGTTCTACAATGAGCAGTTCTTC
CDR3: CASSSRFYNEQFF

J: TRBJ2-2
V: TRBV28
D: .
size: .
DNA: TGTGCCACCGGACAGAACACCGGGGAGCTGTTTTTT
CDR3: CATGQNTGELFF

J: TRBJ2-5
V: TRBV5-1
D: TRBD1
size: .
DNA: TGCGCCAGCAGCGGCAATACAGGGGGCCAAGAGACCCAGTACTTC
CDR3: CASSGNTGGQETQYF

J: TRBJ1-5
V: TRBV27
D: TRBD1
size: few
DNA: TGTGCCAGCAGTCCAACCGGGACAGGTATAAGACAGCCCCAGCATTTT
CDR3: CASSPTGTGIRQPQHF

J: TRBJ2-5
V: TRBV10-3
D: TRBD2
size: .
DNA: TGTGCCATCAGTGGGGGGACTAGTATACAGACCCAGTACTTC
CDR3: CAISGGTSIQTQYF

J: TRBJ2-3
V: TRBV29-1
D: TRBD2
size: once
DNA: TGCAGCGGCGATTGGGGACTAGCGGGGGGGAGCACAGATACGCAGTATTTT
CDR3: CSGDWGLAGGSTDTQYF

J: TRBJ2-1
V: TRBV5-6
D: TRBD2
size: .
DNA: TGTGCCAGCAGCTTGGATTTAGCGGGCCACAATGAGCAGTTCTTC
CDR3: CASSLDLAGHNEQFF

J: TRBJ1-2
V: TRBV10-1
D: .
size: .
DNA: TGCGCCAGCAGTGAAGCCGGAGGCTATGGCTACACCTTC
CDR3: CASSEAGGYGYTF

J: TRBJ2-2
V: TRBV28
D: .
size: .
DNA: TGTGCCAGCAGTTTGCGAAGCACCGGGGAGCTGTTTTTT
CDR3: CASSLRSTGELFF

J: TRBJ2-7
V: TRBV29-1
D: .
size: .
DNA: TGCAGCGTTGCCAGTTCCTACGAGCAGTACTTC
CDR3: CSVASSYEQYF

J: TRBJ1-5
V: TRBV10-3
D: TRBD1
size: .
DNA: TGTGCCATCAGTGAGTCTAAGGGACAGGGGAGCCCGCTGAGCAATCAGCCCCAGCATTTT
CDR3: CAISESKGQGSPLSNQPQHF

J: TRBJ2-2
V: TRBV19
D: TRBD1
size: .
DNA: TGTGCCAGTATCCCGGGACAGGGGTGGGCCGGGGAGCTGTTTTTT
CDR3: CASIPGQGWAGELFF

J: TRBJ2-1
V: TRBV28
D: .
size: .
DNA: TGTGCCAGCAGTGCTACGAAGCGGTGGAGCAATGAGCAGTTCTTC
CDR3: CASSATKRWSNEQFF

J: TRBJ1-5
V: TRBV28
D: TRBD1
size: .
DNA: TGTGCCAGCAGTTTAGCCGACAGGGCAAATCAGCCCCAGCATTTT
CDR3: CASSLADRANQPQHF

J: TRBJ1-3
V: TRBV3-1/TRBV3-2
D: .
size: .
DNA: TGTGCCAGCAGCCAGACCGGGGGCACCATATATTTT
CDR3: CASSQTGGTIYF

J: TRBJ2-7
V: TRBV5-6
D: TRBD1
size: .
DNA: TGTGCCAGCAGCTTAGGACAGGGAAACTACGAGCAGTACTTC
CDR3: CASSLGQGNYEQYF

J: TRBJ2-7
V: TRBV5-4
D: .
size: .
DNA: TGTGCCAGCAGCCCTTCGGTCGGGGTAAACGAGCAGTACTTC
CDR3: CASSPSVGVNEQYF

J: TRBJ2-2
V: TRBV9
D: TRBD2
size: .
DNA: TGTGCCAGCAAGTCGGGACTAGCGGGGAGTGAGAACACCGGGGAGCTGTTTTTT
CDR3: CASKSGLAGSENTGELFF

J: TRBJ2-5
V: TRBV7-2
D: TRBD2
size: .
DNA: TGTGCCAGCAGCTTAGTAGCGTCTAGCGGGGGGGGAGGGACCCAGTACTTC
CDR3: CASSLVASSGGGGTQYF

J: TRBJ1-6
V: TRBV6-5
D: .
size: .
DNA: TGTGCCAGCAGCCGGCAGGCGGGGGAGTCACCCCTCCACTTT
CDR3: CASSRQAGESPLHF